This passage covers 22 T cell receptor beta chains from one sample sequenced in a study of cytomegalovirus exposure and HLA in healthy donors. It was with 60 Vbeta and 13 Jbeta primers that the PCR ran. Repertoires were generated with immunoSEQ multiplex PCR, while TCRdb's copy carries only in-frame clones and drops some. The repertoire holds about 180,000 clones, around 80% seen once, with 3.5% to 4.5% in the top ten. The specimen was PBMCs. These receptors came from a woman in her fifties or sixties in good health and CMV-seropositive.

A note on this clone: At the DNA level, this CDR3 is encoded by other sequences in the same sample as well. The rearrangement uses TRBV5-1 and TRBJ1-1, with TRBD1 matching over 7 bases. There are 15 residues in the CDR3. The ends lost 2 bases at V and 1 base at J; junction bases unmatched: 5. Germline-derived CDR1 and CDR2 are SGHRS and YFSETQ. The CDR3 region is CASSLGGRGNTEAFF. In DNA form, the CDR3 reads TGCGCCAGCAGCTTAGGGGGCAGGGGGAACACTGAAGCTTTCTTT.

This chain joins TRBV5-4 and TRBJ2-7; 12 bases map to TRBD2. The CDR3 is 15 amino acids. Losses at the gene ends were 1 base for V and 6 bases for J; bases not matched to a gene: 5. The germline CDR1 and CDR2 sequences are SGHNT and YYREEE (reference sequence). The CDR3 sequence: CASSLWLAGGGEQYF. As DNA, the CDR3 is TGTGCCAGCAGCTTGTGGCTAGCGGGAGGGGGCGAGCAGTACTTC.

V usage is TRBV6-1 and J usage is TRBJ1-5; TRBD1 agrees at 7 bases. Germline V gene data show CDR1 as MNHNS and CDR2 as SASEGT. The CDR3 contains 15 residues. V gave up 4 bases and J gave up 6 bases; unmatched junction bases: 9. This CDR3 is CASSVGSTGFQPQHF. The CDR3 nucleotides read TGTGCCAGCAGTGTGGGTTCGACAGGGTTTCAGCCCCAGCATTTT.

The V call is TRBV27, the J call TRBJ2-7; 8 nucleotides match TRBD1. CDR3 length: 14 residues. Germline-derived CDR1 and CDR2 are MNHEY and SMNVEV (reference sequence). With V trimmed by 2 bases and J by 5 bases, 5 bases remained unmatched. The CDR3 loop reads CASSLRDRSHEQYF. The CDR3 nucleotides are TGTGCCAGCAGTTTAAGGGACAGGAGCCACGAGCAGTACTTC.

The chain couples TRBV18 to TRBJ2-1, with D possibly TRBD1 on 6 matching bases. This CDR3 has 15 residues. Trimming took off 0 bases at V and 3 bases at J, with 9 bases between the two ends. CDR1 and CDR2 (germline): KGHSH, LQKENI. DNA of the CDR3: TGTGCCAGCTCACCACCTGGGGGCGGCTACAATGAGCAGTTCTTC. Translation gives CASSPPGGGYNEQFF.

The CDR3 DNA sequence: TGTGCCAGCAGCTTAGTTGGTGCGGGACTCAATGAAAAACTGTTTTTT. Amino acid sequence: CASSLVGAGLNEKLFF. This sequence joins TRBV11-2 and TRBJ1-4; perhaps TRBD1 as D (5 bases). CDR1 is SGHAT, CDR2 FQNNGV, per germline. The CDR3 length is 16 residues. With 1 base removed from V and 5 bases from J, the gap between germline ends came to 14 bases.

This chain joins TRBV2 and TRBJ1-4, with 8 bases aligning to TRBD1. From germline, CDR1 is SNHLY and CDR2 FYNNEI. The CDR3 has 14 amino acids. The trim removed 6 bases at V and 4 bases at J, leaving 4 bases unmatched. CDR3 amino acids: CASRETGVNEKLFF. The CDR3 DNA reads as TGTGCCAGCAGGGAGACAGGGGTTAATGAAAAACTGTTTTTT.

The chain links TRBV28 to TRBJ1-3, with D perhaps TRBD1 (5 bases). The CDR3 loop spans 14 amino acids. The germline V and J ends were trimmed by 5 bases and 3 bases, with 11 bases remaining between them. Germline loops: CDR1 MDHEN, CDR2 SYDVKM. The CDR3 is CASSGGTVGNTIYF. The CDR3, as DNA: TGTGCCAGCAGTGGCGGGACGGTTGGAAACACCATATATTTT.

The CDR3 spells CASSLSLASTDTQYF. CDR3 coding DNA: TGTGCCAGCAGTCTTTCCCTAGCGAGCACAGATACGCAGTATTTT. The chain carries TRBV4-2 and TRBJ2-3, with D possibly TRBD2 on 6 matching bases. The germline V gene has CDR1 LGHNA and CDR2 YNFKEQ. The CDR3 loop spans 15 amino acids. V lost 6 bases and J lost 0, with 13 bases in between.

The CDR3 is CASSPDYNEQFF. The CDR3 region has the DNA TGTGCCAGCAGCCCAGACTACAATGAGCAGTTCTTC. V usage is TRBV7-2 and J usage is TRBJ2-1; D gene ambiguous. Germline CDR1 SGHTA, CDR2 FQGNSA. Trimming removed 5 bases at V and 3 bases at J, with 5 bases between. There are 12 residues in the CDR3. Looking up the rest from reference TRBV7-2 and TRBJ2-1 gives the full variable domain: GAGVSQSPSNKVTEKGKDVELRCDPISGHTALYWYRQSLGQGLEFLIYFQGNSAPDKSGLPSDRFSAERTGGSVSTLTIQRTQQEDSAVYLCASSPDYNEQFFGPGTRLTVL.

V usage is TRBV9 and J usage is TRBJ2-7; TRBD2 matches at 7 bases. Trimming cost V 0 bases and J 5 bases; bases outside gene matches: 14. The CDR3 spans 17 residues. Per the germline V gene, CDR1 is SGDLS and CDR2 is YYNGEE. The CDR3 DNA is TGTGCCAGCAGCGTAGCGGGTAGCGGGTTGGCTAGGGACGAGCAGTACTTC. Translation: CASSVAGSGLARDEQYF.

V gene TRBV5-1 combines with J gene TRBJ1-3, with 9 bases that match TRBD1. V was pared by 0 bases and J by 4 bases, with 5 bases of the junction left unmatched. The germline CDR1 and CDR2 sequences are SGHRS and YFSETQ. CDR3 length: 16 residues. DNA for the CDR3: TGCGCCAGCAGCTTGGATGGACAGGGGCGCGGAAACACCATATATTTT. It is translated as CASSLDGQGRGNTIYF.

The chain uses TRBV2 and TRBJ1-2, with D possibly matching TRBD1 (5 bases). The germline V gene encodes CDR1 SNHLY and CDR2 FYNNEI. CDR3 length: 12 amino acids. Deletions cut 4 bases from V and 4 bases from J, with 7 bases between. CDR3 sequence: CASSGGGYGYTF. CDR3 nucleotides: TGTGCCAGCAGTGGCGGGGGCTATGGCTACACCTTC.

The chain joins TRBV4-1 to TRBJ1-1; D unclear. The V end was cut by 1 base, the J end by 7 bases, with 22 bases between. The CDR3 runs to 17 residues. Germline V gene data show CDR1 as MGHRA and CDR2 as YSYEKL. DNA of the CDR3: TGCGCCAGCAGCCAAGGGATGAAAGGGCCAAGGAGGATTGAAGCTTTCTTT. Protein product: CASSQGMKGPRRIEAFF.

V usage is TRBV11-3 and J usage is TRBJ2-2; 9 positions match TRBD2. V shed 3 bases, J shed 7 bases, and the junction held 9 bases outside the gene matches. The CDR3 has 16 residues. From germline, CDR1 is SGHNT and CDR2 YENEEA. The chain's CDR3 is CASSLRAGGGHGELFF. CDR3 DNA sequence: TGTGCCAGCAGCTTGAGGGCGGGGGGGGGCCACGGGGAGCTGTTTTTT.

The V and J genes are TRBV27 and TRBJ2-1; possible D gene TRBD1, 6 bases. Germline-derived CDR1 and CDR2 are MNHEY and SMNVEV (reference sequence). The CDR3 is made up of 16 amino acids. V was shortened by 5 bases and J by 0 bases, with 14 bases between the two germline ends. The CDR3 protein is CASSTPKTGSYNEQFF. The CDR3 DNA reads as TGTGCCAGCAGTACTCCGAAGACAGGCTCCTACAATGAGCAGTTCTTC.

The chain uses TRBV18 and TRBJ2-2; 12 bases map to TRBD2. Looked up from germline, CDR1 is KGHSH and CDR2 is LQKENI. There are 18 residues in the CDR3. V lost 3 bases and J lost 4; bases outside the gene matches: 9. CDR3 DNA: TGTGCCAGCTCACCGAGGACTAGCGGGGCTGGTGGCACCGGGGAGCTGTTTTTT. This gives the protein CASSPRTSGAGGTGELFF.

The V gene is TRBV11-3, the J gene TRBJ2-5, with D possibly TRBD2 on 6 matching bases. The CDR3 has 15 residues. The V gene lost 1 base and the J gene lost 5 bases, with 14 bases spanning the gap. Germline CDR1 SGHNT, CDR2 YENEEA. CDR3 sequence: CASSLASTGRETQYF. CDR3 nucleotides: TGTGCCAGCAGCTTAGCATCCACGGGGAGGGAGACCCAGTACTTC.

This chain uses TRBV7-8 with TRBJ2-7; 10 bases agree with TRBD2. Trimming took 3 bases from V and 1 from J; bases not matched to a gene: 9. The V gene's germline CDR1 is SGHVS and CDR2 FQNEAQ. This CDR3 has 17 residues. Here the CDR3 DNA reads TGTGCCAGCAGCTTCCGGACGTTACTAGCGGGGTCCTACGAGCAGTACTTC. This sequence encodes CASSFRTLLAGSYEQYF.

A word on this clone: Its ends do not fully match the called genes, so a read error is possible. V usage is TRBV5-5 and J usage is TRBJ2-5; D is unclear. The CDR3 runs to 15 residues. Germline V gene sequence: CDR1 SGHKS, CDR2 YYEKEE (reference sequence). The CDR3 protein is CASSLPPSREETQYF. The CDR3 coding sequence is TGTGCCAGCAGCTTGCCGCCCTCCCGTGAAGAGACTCAGTACTTC.

The rearrangement joins TRBV4-2 to TRBJ1-4, with 9 bases lining up with TRBD1. Unmatched junction bases numbered 7, after V lost 1 base and J lost 10 bases. Germline CDR1 is LGHNA and CDR2 is YNFKEQ. The CDR3 spans 15 residues. For the CDR3, the DNA is TGTGCCAGCAGCCAAGGGGACAGGGATATAGGAAAACTGTTTTTT. Encoded protein: CASSQGDRDIGKLFF.

The chain couples TRBV7-2 to TRBJ2-2, with TRBD2 as a possible D gene (6 bases). This CDR3 is built from 16 residues. Trimming took 6 bases from V and 2 from J, leaving 16 bases between them. From germline, CDR1 is SGHTA and CDR2 FQGNSA. CDR3 protein: CASRRPGTENTGELFF. The CDR3 DNA follows: TGTGCCAGCAGACGACCGGGGACTGAAAACACCGGGGAGCTGTTTTTT. Based on the CDR3 plus reference TRBV7-2 and TRBJ2-2, the full variable domain is GAGVSQSPSNKVTEKGKDVELRCDPISGHTALYWYRQSLGQGLEFLIYFQGNSAPDKSGLPSDRFSAERTGGSVSTLTIQRTQQEDSAVYLCASRRPGTENTGELFFGEGSRLTVL.